Below are 27 T cell receptor beta chains sequenced from a single sample in a study of blood T cell repertoires in COVID-19. The method was immunoSEQ multiplex PCR; TCRdb's version includes in-frame clones alone and lacks a portion of them. The repertoire consists of around 97,000 clones, with around 90% occurring once and the leading ten covering approximately 3.5%. Sequences were obtained from peripheral blood. The receptor source for this set is a woman in her sixties with acute or convalescent COVID-19.

The chain links TRBV5-1 to TRBJ2-1, with D unclear. V was cut by 1 base and J by 5 bases, with 7 bases left in between. The germline gives CDR1 SGHRS, CDR2 YFSETQ. The CDR3 runs to 13 residues. CDR3 DNA sequence: TGCGCCAGCAGCTTGTACTCTCACAATGAGCAGTTCTTC. Its translation: CASSLYSHNEQFF. Complete variable domain (other parts from reference TRBV5-1 and TRBJ2-1): KAGVTQTPRYLIKTRGQQVTLSCSPISGHRSVSWYQQTPGQGLQFLFEYFSETQRNKGNFPGRFSGRQFSNSRSEMNVSTLELGDSALYLCASSLYSHNEQFFGPGTRLTVL.

This sequence joins TRBV2 and TRBJ2-3; 9 bases map to TRBD2. The CDR3 has 15 amino acids. V trimming: 5 bases; J trimming: 1 base; junction bases outside the gene matches: 4. Germline lookup yields CDR1 SNHLY and CDR2 FYNNEI. CDR3 DNA sequence: TGTGCCAGCAGTTCTAGCGGGATCGGCACAGATACGCAGTATTTT. The encoded protein is CASSSSGIGTDTQYF.

Comments on this clone: A read error is possible here, since a much larger clone lies one base away. This chain uses TRBV5-6 with TRBJ1-2, with D unresolved. Trimming removed 0 bases at V and 4 bases at J, with 4 bases between. The CDR3 has 12 residues. Looked up from germline, CDR1 is SGHDT and CDR2 is YYEEEE. CDR3 amino acids: CASSLDSYGYTF. The CDR3 coding sequence is TGTGCCAGCAGCTTGGACAGCTATGGCTACACCTTC.

V usage is TRBV19 and J usage is TRBJ1-6; D gene uncertain. This CDR3 has 15 amino acids. CDR1 and CDR2 (germline): LNHDA, SQIVND (reference sequence). Trimming took 8 bases from V and 0 from J, leaving 11 bases between them. In DNA form, the CDR3 reads TGTGCCAGTTCTGACGGAGTCTCCTATAATTCACCCCTCCACTTT. Translation: CASSDGVSYNSPLHF.

V and J are TRBV28 and TRBJ1-4; D ambiguous. V shed 9 bases and J shed 7 bases, with 18 bases lying between them. The V gene's germline CDR1 is MDHEN and CDR2 SYDVKM. CDR3 length: 14 residues. The CDR3 loop reads CASSLPLEVEKLFF. CDR3 in DNA: TGTGCCAGTTCTCTTCCCCTGGAGGTTGAAAAACTGTTTTTT.

This rearrangement joins TRBV11-3 to TRBJ1-1; tentative D call: TRBD1 (6 bases). Germline CDR1 and CDR2: SGHNT and YENEEA. The CDR3 totals 14 residues. Trimming shortened V by 2 bases and J by 3 bases, and 10 bases separated the two germline ends. The CDR3 sequence: CASSLPRGHTEAFF. For the CDR3, the DNA is TGTGCCAGCAGCTTACCCAGGGGTCACACTGAAGCTTTCTTT.

The V and J genes are TRBV5-1 and TRBJ1-1; 10 nucleotides agree with TRBD1. The CDR3 contains 16 residues. Germline CDR1 and CDR2: SGHRS and YFSETQ. The V gene end was trimmed by 1 base and the J gene end by 7 bases; junction bases not matched to a gene: 10. The CDR3 loop reads CASSLFSGQGSSEAFF. The CDR3 region has the DNA TGCGCCAGCAGCTTGTTTTCGGGACAGGGGAGTAGTGAAGCTTTCTTT. Combining the CDR3 with reference TRBV5-1 and TRBJ1-1 gives the whole variable domain KAGVTQTPRYLIKTRGQQVTLSCSPISGHRSVSWYQQTPGQGLQFLFEYFSETQRNKGNFPGRFSGRQFSNSRSEMNVSTLELGDSALYLCASSLFSGQGSSEAFFGQGTRLTVV.

The chain recombines TRBV6-6 with TRBJ2-1, with D hard to call. From germline, CDR1 is MNHNY and CDR2 SVGAGI (reference sequence). V was trimmed by 3 bases and J by 7 bases, leaving 7 bases between them. This CDR3 has 12 residues. The CDR3 DNA reads as TGTGCCAGCAGTTATGAGGAGAATGAGCAGTTCTTC. It translates to CASSYEENEQFF.

The chain combines TRBV27 with TRBJ1-6, with D possibly being TRBD1 (6 bases). The CDR3 runs to 15 residues. CDR1 and CDR2 from the germline V gene are MNHEY and SMNVEV (reference sequence). Trimming pared 6 bases from V and 6 bases from J, leaving 15 bases between. The CDR3 protein is CASRLIEGGNSPLHF. CDR3 sequence (DNA): TGTGCCAGCAGGCTAATTGAAGGGGGTAATTCACCCCTCCACTTT.

This clone was recorded only once. The chain carries TRBV6-5 and TRBJ2-3, with TRBD1 matching 8 bases. The germline gives CDR1 MNHEY, CDR2 SVGAGI. This CDR3 contains 16 residues. V lost 3 bases and J lost 0; bases outside the gene matches: 5. CDR3 coding DNA: TGTGCCAGCAGTTATATTTGGGACAGGAGCACAGATACGCAGTATTTT. This translates into CASSYIWDRSTDTQYF.

This chain connects TRBV24-1 to TRBJ2-1, with a possible D match to TRBD1 (6 bases). There are 15 residues in the CDR3. Germline V CDR1 and CDR2: KGHDR, SFDVKD. Trimming cost V 1 base and J 1 base, with 7 bases left between them. This CDR3 reads CATSDLGTSYNEQFF. CDR3 bases: TGTGCCACCAGTGATTTAGGGACATCCTACAATGAGCAGTTCTTC.

The rearrangement joins TRBV6-5 to TRBJ1-5, with 8 positions matching TRBD1. The CDR3 covers 14 residues. From germline, CDR1 is MNHEY and CDR2 SVGAGI. With V trimmed by 6 bases and J by 4 bases, 5 bases remained unmatched. CDR3 loop: CASRRQGRNQPQHF. The CDR3 DNA follows: TGTGCCAGCAGGAGACAGGGGCGGAATCAGCCCCAGCATTTT.

V gene TRBV5-1 combines with J gene TRBJ2-3, with D unclear. Trimming pared 0 bases from V and 4 bases from J, leaving 6 bases between. Germline CDR1 is SGHRS and CDR2 is YFSETQ. This CDR3 region has 13 residues. CDR3 in amino acids: CASSLGPSDTQYF. The CDR3 DNA sequence: TGCGCCAGCAGCTTGGGGCCGTCAGATACGCAGTATTTT.

This clone appeared a single time. The rearrangement joins TRBV12-3 or TRBV12-4 to TRBJ2-5, with D perhaps TRBD1 (5 bases). This CDR3 region has 10 residues. The CDR3 here is CASGFETQYF. The CDR3, as DNA: TGTGCATCAGGGTTTGAGACCCAGTACTTC.

The rearrangement joins TRBV5-1 to TRBJ1-2; 7 positions match TRBD1. V was clipped by 4 bases and J by 12 bases; unmatched bases: 15. Germline CDR1 reads SGHRS; CDR2 reads YFSETQ. The CDR3 is 14 amino acids. The CDR3 bases are TGCGCCAGCAGCCCCGGGACAGCCGCGTCCGAGAACACCTTC. Translated: CASSPGTAASENTF.

The gene calls are TRBV5-1 and TRBJ2-1; 7 nucleotides match TRBD2. V lost 0 bases and J lost 6; bases outside the gene matches: 3. Per germline, CDR1 SGHRS and CDR2 YFSETQ. This CDR3 contains 14 residues. The CDR3 region has the DNA TGCGCCAGCAGCTTGGGCGGGAGTAGCAATGAGCAGTTCTTC. As protein: CASSLGGSSNEQFF. Combining the CDR3 with reference TRBV5-1 and TRBJ2-1 gives the whole variable domain KAGVTQTPRYLIKTRGQQVTLSCSPISGHRSVSWYQQTPGQGLQFLFEYFSETQRNKGNFPGRFSGRQFSNSRSEMNVSTLELGDSALYLCASSLGGSSNEQFFGPGTRLTVL.

This chain joins TRBV5-1 and TRBJ2-7; D is perhaps TRBD1 (6 bases). This CDR3 is built from 15 residues. Trimming left V 0 bases short and J 3 bases short, with 13 bases between. Germline CDR1 is SGHRS and CDR2 is YFSETQ. The DNA for the CDR3 is TGCGCCAGCAGCTTGGCCGTCGGACAGAACTACGAGCAGTACTTC. This gives the protein CASSLAVGQNYEQYF. The full variable domain, completed using reference TRBV5-1 and TRBJ2-7, is KAGVTQTPRYLIKTRGQQVTLSCSPISGHRSVSWYQQTPGQGLQFLFEYFSETQRNKGNFPGRFSGRQFSNSRSEMNVSTLELGDSALYLCASSLAVGQNYEQYFGPGTRLTVT.

The chain couples TRBV28 to TRBJ1-5, with TRBD1 matching over 9 bases. The CDR3 spans 15 residues. Germline values: CDR1 MDHEN, CDR2 SYDVKM. V lost 6 bases, J lost 3 bases, and 6 bases stayed unmatched. The CDR3 region has the DNA TGTGCCAGCAGAACCGGGACAGGGCACAATCAGCCCCAGCATTTT. Translating it yields CASRTGTGHNQPQHF. The full variable domain, rest sourced from reference TRBV28 and TRBJ1-5, is DVKVTQSSRYLVKRTGEKVFLECVQDMDHENMFWYRQDPGLGLRLIYFSYDVKMKEKGDIPEGYSVSREKKERFSLILESASTNQTSMYLCASRTGTGHNQPQHFGDGTRLSIL.

The V call is TRBV15, the J call TRBJ2-2; possible D gene TRBD2, 6 bases. The ends were cut back, 4 bases at V and 4 bases at J, with 16 bases in the middle. Germline V gene lookup returns CDR1 LNHNV and CDR2 YYDKDF (reference sequence). The CDR3 is 16 residues long. The CDR3 DNA is TGTGCCACCAGCAAGACCCGGGACTCTCTCACCGGGGAGCTGTTTTTT. It yields the protein CATSKTRDSLTGELFF.

The chain has TRBV28 and TRBJ2-1; perhaps TRBD2 as D (6 bases). From germline, CDR1 is MDHEN and CDR2 SYDVKM. The ends were cut back, 3 bases at V and 14 bases at J, with 11 bases in the middle. CDR3 length: 11 amino acids. The CDR3 protein is CASSLRGEEFF. The DNA of the CDR3 is TGTGCCAGCAGTTTGAGAGGGGAGGAGTTCTTC.

V is TRBV5-1 and J is TRBJ2-1, with TRBD2 matching over 11 bases. J lost 5 bases, V lost 5 bases, and 9 bases had no gene match. Looked up from germline, CDR1 is SGHRS and CDR2 is YFSETQ. The CDR3 spans 16 residues. CDR3 protein: CASRPLGTSGDNEQFF. CDR3 coding DNA: TGCGCCAGCAGGCCTCTCGGGACTAGCGGAGACAATGAGCAGTTCTTC.

This clone has only a few counts. The rearrangement joins TRBV27 to TRBJ2-7; a possible D gene is TRBD2 (6 bases). The CDR3 extends over 10 amino acids. CDR1 is MNHEY and CDR2 is SMNVEV in the germline V gene (reference sequence). The DNA of the CDR3 is TGTGCCAGCTCAGACCGATGCGGGGACGTC. Translated, it gives CASSDRCGDV.

V is TRBV10-3 and J is TRBJ1-1; D is unclear. V dropped 2 bases and J dropped 3 bases, with 10 bases sitting between them. The V gene's germline CDR1 is ENHRY and CDR2 SYGVKD. The CDR3 totals 14 residues. CDR3 in amino acids: CAISETAVYTEAFF. The CDR3 DNA reads TGTGCCATCAGTGAGACTGCCGTCTACACTGAAGCTTTCTTT.

V usage is TRBV6-5 and J usage is TRBJ1-5, with TRBD1 matching over 8 bases. The germline V gene has CDR1 MNHEY and CDR2 SVGAGI. The CDR3 is 14 residues long. Trimming took 6 bases from V and 6 from J; bases not matched to a gene: 7. The CDR3 spells CASSPDRGGQPQHF. DNA for the CDR3: TGTGCCAGCAGCCCAGACAGGGGAGGTCAGCCCCAGCATTTT.

This clone appeared a few times. This chain uses TRBV9 with TRBJ2-5; possible D gene TRBD1, 5 bases. V lost 0 bases to trimming and J lost 5 bases, with 11 bases between them. This CDR3 spans 14 amino acids. Germline lookup yields CDR1 SGDLS and CDR2 YYNGEE. DNA of the CDR3: TGTGCCAGCAGCGTAGGAGTCTCAGGGGAGACCCAGTACTTC. Amino acids: CASSVGVSGETQYF.

The rearrangement links TRBV6-5 to TRBJ1-4; D is unresolved. Germline CDR1 and CDR2: MNHEY and SVGAGI. CDR3 length equals 12 residues. Trimming took off 7 bases at V and 9 bases at J, with 12 bases between the two ends. CDR3 loop: CASKPAGQKLFF. CDR3 bases: TGTGCCAGCAAACCTGCAGGCCAAAAACTGTTTTTT.

The DNA for the CDR3 is TGCGCCAGCAGCTTGTTGACAGGGAGGAACACTGAAGCTTTCTTT. It codes for CASSLLTGRNTEAFF. The J gene is TRBJ1-1, the V gene TRBV5-1; 7 bases line up with TRBD1. The J segment lost 1 base and the V segment lost 1 base, leaving 4 bases of the junction unmatched. CDR1 and CDR2 (germline): SGHRS, YFSETQ. CDR3 length: 15 residues.